This record covers a single TCR beta chain. What it binds is unknown. FACS enriched CD8+ TEMRA cells, while bulk CD8+ and CD4+ were negatively isolated. The data belong to a study of CD8 T cells in Susac syndrome. The study, taken as a whole, reports: That the number of individuals in its TCR sequencing and HLA analysis was relatively small was acknowledged by the study.

An amount of RNA that ranged from roughly 0.5 to 1 ug was reverse transcribed with random hexamers. The method of amplification for TCR beta CDR3 was immunoSEQ multiplex PCR, covering 54 Vbeta and 13 Jbeta. TCRdb redid the calling of the immunoSEQ multiplex PCR reads with MiXCR, one entry per CDR3 protein. The data show some 120,000 distinct CDR3 sequences, about 94% seen once. The sequencing sample was made of CD4+ T cells from PBMCs. This TCR was sampled from a human donor with multiple sclerosis.

The CDR3 reads CAWSLGTGVTEAFF. The CDR3 nucleotides read TGTGCCTGGAGCCTGGGGACAGGGGTCACTGAAGCTTTCTTT. The genes are TRBV30 and TRBJ1-1; 10 nucleotides line up with TRBD1. Germline V gene lookup returns CDR1 GTSNPN and CDR2 SVGIG (reference sequence). The CDR3 totals 14 residues. V gave up 3 bases and J gave up 4 bases; unmatched junction bases: 5.